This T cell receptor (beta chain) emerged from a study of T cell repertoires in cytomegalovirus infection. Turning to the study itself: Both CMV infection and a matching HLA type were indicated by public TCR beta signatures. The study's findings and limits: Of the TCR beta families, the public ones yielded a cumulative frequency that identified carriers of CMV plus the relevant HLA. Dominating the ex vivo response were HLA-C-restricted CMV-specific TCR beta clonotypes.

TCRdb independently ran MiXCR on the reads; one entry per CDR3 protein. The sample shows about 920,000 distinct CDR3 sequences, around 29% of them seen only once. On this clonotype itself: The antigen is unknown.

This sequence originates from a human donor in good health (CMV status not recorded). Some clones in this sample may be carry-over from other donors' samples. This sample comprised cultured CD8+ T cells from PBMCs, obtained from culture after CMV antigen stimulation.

CDR3 in DNA: TGTGCCAGCAGGAGGAGACAGTTTAGAGGCAATCAGCCCCAGCATTTT. Its protein product is CASRRRQFRGNQPQHF. This rearrangement joins TRBV28 to TRBJ1-5; D is perhaps TRBD1 (5 bases). Germline V gene lookup returns CDR1 MDHEN and CDR2 SYDVKM. V was shortened by 6 bases and J by 2 bases, with 17 bases between the two germline ends. The CDR3 loop spans 16 amino acids.